This note documents a single T cell receptor beta chain sequence. This entry is derived from a study of blood T cell repertoires in COVID-19. Trimming removed 0 bases from V and 2 bases from J; junction bases left unmatched: 5. The CDR3 sequence is 18 residues long. Germline V lookup: CDR1 LGHNA, CDR2 YNFKEQ. TCRdb's table, derived via immunoSEQ multiplex PCR, lists solely in-frame clones and lacks some. The sample lists about 400,000 clones; more than 75% were seen once. The genes are TRBV4-2 and TRBJ2-3; TRBD2 matches 13 bases. The specimen was PBMCs or T cells enriched from blood (not recorded which). This receptor was taken from a woman aged 25 to 39 who had recovered from COVID-19. The chain's CDR3 is CASSQDTTSGGYTDTQYF. In nucleotides, the CDR3 is TGTGCCAGCAGCCAAGATACGACTAGCGGGGGGTACACAGATACGCAGTATTTT.